This TCR beta chain was found in a study of blood T cell repertoires in COVID-19. Study context: The samples span acute and convalescent COVID-19 from the United States, Italy and Spain. PBMCs, B-cell-depleted T cells, or T cells were the source of the cDNA or gDNA that made up the material.

With 3 bases removed from V and 6 bases from J, the gap between germline ends came to 13 bases. The CDR3 has 14 amino acids. Per germline, CDR1 MNHEY and CDR2 SMNVEV (reference sequence). In the study's own analysis: Amplified reference gene primers provided the basis for estimating nucleated cell counts. Method: immunoSEQ multiplex PCR; TCRdb's copy keeps in-frame clones and lacks some. For V, J and clone size, that table is used; D and trimming come from the DNA. Here the sample spans about 130,000 clones, approximately 85% being singletons. Sample: peripheral blood. This clonotype was obtained from a human donor in a cohort sampled during active COVID-19. The chain couples TRBV27 to TRBJ2-3; the D gene is possibly TRBD1 (5 bases). The CDR3 nucleotides read TGTGCCAGCAGTTTGGTCCAGGGTGGGGATACGCAGTATTTT. Its translation: CASSLVQGGDTQYF.